The rows below give T cell receptor beta chains drawn from one sample of a study of T cells in Graves' hyperthyroidism and ophthalmopathy. MiXCR, run by TCRdb on the multiplex PCR reads, gives a single entry per CDR3 protein. The table has about half a million distinct CDR3 sequences, about 15% seen once. Sequenced: blood. Receptor source: a woman aged 25 to 45 with Graves' ophthalmopathy. Both conserved end residues are part of each CDR3. The order of the fields is V gene, J gene, clone size, D gene, CDR3 length, CDR3 DNA, CDR3 protein. D genes are given only for firm matches. Rows give clone size only sometimes, using once, few, many, or a class for an expanded clone.

V gene: TRBV20-1; J gene: TRBJ2-7; clone size: many; D gene: TRBD2; CDR3 length: 15; CDR3 DNA: TGCAGTGCTTCGGCGGGAGGGACTAGCGGCTTGAAGCAGTACTTC; CDR3 protein: CSASAGGTSGLKQYF
V gene: TRBV2; J gene: TRBJ2-5; clone size: many; D gene: NA; CDR3 length: 14; CDR3 DNA: TGTGCCAGCAGGGTTGACGTTAACAGGGAGACCCAGTACTTC; CDR3 protein: CASRVDVNRETQYF
V gene: TRBV6-1; J gene: TRBJ2-7; clone size: many; D gene: TRBD1; CDR3 length: 15; CDR3 DNA: TGTGCCAGCAAAGAGTCCGGGACAGGGTTCTACGAGCAGTACTTC; CDR3 protein: CASKESGTGFYEQYF
V gene: TRBV7-3; J gene: TRBJ2-7; clone size: many; D gene: TRBD1; CDR3 length: 12; CDR3 DNA: TGTGCCAGCAGTTTGACAGGGGGCGAGCAGTACTTC; CDR3 protein: CASSLTGGEQYF
V gene: TRBV6-1; J gene: TRBJ1-1; clone size: NA; D gene: NA; CDR3 length: 13; CDR3 DNA: TGTGTCAGCAGTATAGAGAGAAACACTGAAGCTTTCTTT; CDR3 protein: CVSSIERNTEAFF
V gene: TRBV7-3; J gene: TRBJ1-1; clone size: NA; D gene: TRBD1; CDR3 length: 13; CDR3 DNA: TGTGCCAGCAGCCCGACCTTGACAGGGGGAGCTTTCTTT; CDR3 protein: CASSPTLTGGAFF
V gene: TRBV5-1; J gene: TRBJ2-7; clone size: many; D gene: TRBD1; CDR3 length: 17; CDR3 DNA: TGCGCCAGCAGCTTGAATTGGGGACAGGCGACGGGGTACGAGCAGTACTTC; CDR3 protein: CASSLNWGQATGYEQYF
V gene: TRBV2; J gene: TRBJ2-1; clone size: many; D gene: NA; CDR3 length: 16; CDR3 DNA: TGTGCCAGCAGAGGCCAAACAGGTGGCTCCTACAATGAGCAGTTCTTC; CDR3 protein: CASRGQTGGSYNEQFF
V gene: TRBV12-3/TRBV12-4; J gene: TRBJ2-2; clone size: many; D gene: NA; CDR3 length: 14; CDR3 DNA: TGTGCCAGCAGTTTAATCAGGGACGCCGGGGAGCTGTTTTTT; CDR3 protein: CASSLIRDAGELFF
V gene: TRBV5-5; J gene: TRBJ1-1; clone size: many; D gene: NA; CDR3 length: 15; CDR3 DNA: TGTGCCAGCAGCTTGATATTTACGGTGAACACTGAAGCTTTCTTT; CDR3 protein: CASSLIFTVNTEAFF
V gene: TRBV7-8; J gene: TRBJ2-7; clone size: many; D gene: TRBD2; CDR3 length: 14; CDR3 DNA: TGTGCCAGCAGCTTTGGACTAGCCGCCTACGAGCAGTACTTC; CDR3 protein: CASSFGLAAYEQYF
V gene: TRBV27; J gene: TRBJ1-1; clone size: few; D gene: NA; CDR3 length: 13; CDR3 DNA: TGTGCCAGCGTCCCAGGGGTGGGGACTGAAGCTTTCTTT; CDR3 protein: CASVPGVGTEAFF
V gene: TRBV6-2/TRBV6-3; J gene: TRBJ2-7; clone size: NA; D gene: NA; CDR3 length: 16; CDR3 DNA: TGTGCCAGCAGTTACGCAGGGGGGAAAGAGACCTACGAGCAGTACTTC; CDR3 protein: CASSYAGGKETYEQYF
V gene: TRBV6-1; J gene: TRBJ2-1; clone size: few; D gene: TRBD1; CDR3 length: 16; CDR3 DNA: TGTGCCAGCAGTTCATTCCCGGGACAGGGCCAGAATGAGCAGTTCTTC; CDR3 protein: CASSSFPGQGQNEQFF
V gene: TRBV6-1; J gene: TRBJ2-2; clone size: NA; D gene: NA; CDR3 length: 14; CDR3 DNA: TGTGCCAGCAGCCAGGGATCTCACACCGGGGAGCTGTTTTTT; CDR3 protein: CASSQGSHTGELFF
V gene: TRBV24-1; J gene: TRBJ2-1; clone size: NA; D gene: TRBD2; CDR3 length: 16; CDR3 DNA: TGTGCCACCAGTGACCGGACTAGCGGGAGGAGAAATGAGCAGTTCTTC; CDR3 protein: CATSDRTSGRRNEQFF
V gene: TRBV28; J gene: TRBJ2-3; clone size: many; D gene: NA; CDR3 length: 15; CDR3 DNA: TGTGCCAGCAGTTTATTAAGGGACACAAAGGGGACGCAGTATTTT; CDR3 protein: CASSLLRDTKGTQYF
V gene: TRBV11-3; J gene: TRBJ2-2; clone size: many; D gene: NA; CDR3 length: 14; CDR3 DNA: TGTGCCAGCAGTTATTCGTCGGGGGCCGGGGAGCTGTTTTTT; CDR3 protein: CASSYSSGAGELFF
V gene: TRBV12-3/TRBV12-4; J gene: TRBJ2-1; clone size: many; D gene: NA; CDR3 length: 14; CDR3 DNA: TGTGCCAGCAGTTCCGGGCCTCCCGTATATGAGCAGTTCTTC; CDR3 protein: CASSSGPPVYEQFF
V gene: TRBV11-2; J gene: TRBJ2-3; clone size: NA; D gene: TRBD2; CDR3 length: 18; CDR3 DNA: TGTGCCAGCAGCTCCCGACTAGCGGGAGGGCCTGGCACAGATACGCAGTATTTT; CDR3 protein: CASSSRLAGGPGTDTQYF
V gene: TRBV11-3; J gene: TRBJ2-1; clone size: many; D gene: TRBD2; CDR3 length: 15; CDR3 DNA: TGTGCCAGCAAAGTCAGCGGGAGGGGGAACAATGAGCAGTTCTTC; CDR3 protein: CASKVSGRGNNEQFF
V gene: TRBV7-6; J gene: TRBJ2-2; clone size: NA; D gene: NA; CDR3 length: 15; CDR3 DNA: TGTGCCAGCAGCTTGGCCAGGGATAACACCGGGGAGCTGTTTTTT; CDR3 protein: CASSLARDNTGELFF
V gene: TRBV27; J gene: TRBJ2-1; clone size: many; D gene: TRBD2; CDR3 length: 14; CDR3 DNA: TGTGCCAGCAGTCGGACTAGCGCGAATAATGAGCAGTTCTTC; CDR3 protein: CASSRTSANNEQFF
V gene: TRBV6-9; J gene: TRBJ1-3; clone size: NA; D gene: NA; CDR3 length: 16; CDR3 DNA: TGTGCCAGCAGTTACCAAAAGGGTCAACTCGGGCACACCATATATTTT; CDR3 protein: CASSYQKGQLGHTIYF
V gene: TRBV2; J gene: TRBJ2-2; clone size: many; D gene: NA; CDR3 length: 14; CDR3 DNA: TGTGCCAGCAGTGTGGAGCGGAACACCGGGGAGCTGTTTTTT; CDR3 protein: CASSVERNTGELFF
V gene: TRBV20-1; J gene: TRBJ2-2; clone size: NA; D gene: TRBD2; CDR3 length: 18; CDR3 DNA: TGCAGTGCTAGAGAGGGACTAGCGGGAGTTTCGAGTACGGGGGAGCTGTTTTTT; CDR3 protein: CSAREGLAGVSSTGELFF
V gene: TRBV7-2; J gene: TRBJ1-4; clone size: many; D gene: NA; CDR3 length: 15; CDR3 DNA: TGTGCCAGCAGCTTAGTCGGCGGGGTGGGGGAAAAACTGTTTTTT; CDR3 protein: CASSLVGGVGEKLFF
V gene: TRBV29-1; J gene: TRBJ2-7; clone size: NA; D gene: TRBD1; CDR3 length: 15; CDR3 DNA: TGCAGCGTTGAAGGTTTGGGACAGGATGGCTACGAGCAGTACTTC; CDR3 protein: CSVEGLGQDGYEQYF
V gene: TRBV28; J gene: TRBJ2-3; clone size: NA; D gene: TRBD2; CDR3 length: 19; CDR3 DNA: TGTGCCAGCAGTTTTCCGGCCGGACTAGCGGGAGGGCCGATGGATACGCAGTATTTT; CDR3 protein: CASSFPAGLAGGPMDTQYF
V gene: TRBV28; J gene: TRBJ2-7; clone size: many; D gene: TRBD2; CDR3 length: 16; CDR3 DNA: TGTGCCAGCAGTCCGCCTTGGGCGGGAGTGCTCTACGAGCAGTACTTC; CDR3 protein: CASSPPWAGVLYEQYF
V gene: TRBV2; J gene: TRBJ2-1; clone size: many; D gene: NA; CDR3 length: 12; CDR3 DNA: TGTGCCTGCAGGGTGAACCAGGGTGAGCAGTTCTTC; CDR3 protein: CACRVNQGEQFF
V gene: TRBV20-1; J gene: TRBJ2-7; clone size: NA; D gene: NA; CDR3 length: 12; CDR3 DNA: TGCAGTGCTAGAAAGGATGCGTACGAGCAGTACTTC; CDR3 protein: CSARKDAYEQYF
V gene: TRBV7-2; J gene: TRBJ2-1; clone size: many; D gene: TRBD2; CDR3 length: 15; CDR3 DNA: TGTGCCAGCAGCAAAGCGGGAGTAGGGCGCAATGAGCAGTTCTTC; CDR3 protein: CASSKAGVGRNEQFF
V gene: TRBV3-1; J gene: TRBJ2-3; clone size: many; D gene: TRBD1; CDR3 length: 15; CDR3 DNA: TGTGCCAGCAGCCCTCGACAGGGTAGGACAGATACGCAGTATTTT; CDR3 protein: CASSPRQGRTDTQYF
V gene: TRBV12-3/TRBV12-4; J gene: TRBJ2-2; clone size: few; D gene: TRBD2; CDR3 length: 17; CDR3 DNA: TGTGCCAGCAGTTTTTCAACTAGCGGGAGGAACACCGGGGAGCTGTTTTTT; CDR3 protein: CASSFSTSGRNTGELFF